Presented here are 7 T cell receptor beta chains from one specimen sequenced in a study of blood T cell repertoires in COVID-19. TCRdb's copy holds only in-frame clones and misses some; the assay was immunoSEQ multiplex PCR. The sample has over 150,000 clones, approximately 90% seen once. Input material: peripheral blood. These receptors were obtained from a young man with acute or convalescent COVID-19.

This clone has a count of ten or more. A junction boundary mismatches the germline segment, possibly from a read error. The chain couples TRBV5-1 to TRBJ2-1, with D maybe TRBD2 (6 bases). This CDR3 comprises 11 residues. CDR1 and CDR2 from the germline V gene are SGHRS and YFSETQ. DNA of the CDR3: TGCGCCAGCAGCTTGGACGGGAGCAGGATCTTC. Translating it yields CASSLDGSRIF.

V and J are TRBV18 and TRBJ1-5; D gene ambiguous. Germline lookup yields CDR1 KGHSH and CDR2 LQKENI. The CDR3 runs 15 residues. With 3 bases removed from V and 2 bases from J, the gap between germline ends came to 11 bases. CDR3 protein: CASSPVAGGNQPQHF. In DNA form, the CDR3 reads TGTGCCAGCTCACCCGTCGCCGGTGGCAATCAGCCCCAGCATTTT.

The chain employs TRBV6-6 and TRBJ1-6; tentative D call: TRBD1 (5 bases). CDR1 MNHNY and CDR2 SVGAGI come from the germline V gene (reference sequence). Trimming took off 6 bases at V and 4 bases at J, with 16 bases between the two ends. This CDR3 contains 16 residues. Here the CDR3 reads CASRAGRDSYNSPLHF. The CDR3, as DNA: TGTGCCAGCAGAGCCGGCCGGGACTCGTATAATTCACCCCTCCACTTT.

The rearrangement links TRBV4-1 to TRBJ2-4, with D perhaps TRBD2 (6 bases). The CDR3 has 17 amino acids. V lost 4 bases, J lost 7 bases, and 23 bases lay in between. Germline CDR1 MGHRA, CDR2 YSYEKL. Written as DNA, the CDR3 is TGCGCCAGCAGCCGTCCCGGCACCACTAGCTCAGGGAACATTCAGTACTTC. Translation gives CASSRPGTTSSGNIQYF.

J is TRBJ1-5 and V is TRBV15, with a tentative D call TRBD1 (5 bases). This CDR3 is built from 15 residues. CDR1 LNHNV and CDR2 YYDKDF come from the germline V gene (reference sequence). Trimming took 3 bases from V and 0 from J, leaving 9 bases between them. The CDR3 bases are TGTGCCACCAGCAGCGGGGGAAATAGCAATCAGCCCCAGCATTTT. Protein sequence: CATSSGGNSNQPQHF.

This clone showed up just once. The chain uses TRBV9 and TRBJ1-1; a weak D match, TRBD1 (6 bases). Trimming pared 0 bases from V and 5 bases from J, leaving 17 bases between. CDR3 length: 16 residues. CDR1 is SGDLS and CDR2 is YYNGEE in the germline V gene. The CDR3 region is CASSVGEGFTGTEAFF. As DNA, the CDR3 is TGTGCCAGCAGCGTAGGGGAGGGGTTTACAGGGACTGAAGCTTTCTTT.

The rearrangement links TRBV25-1 to TRBJ2-1; 13 bases line up with TRBD2. V trimming: 4 bases; J trimming: 12 bases; junction bases outside the gene matches: 9. The germline V gene has CDR1 MGHDK and CDR2 SYGVNS. The length of the CDR3 is 15 residues. CDR3 nucleotide sequence: TGTGCCAGCAGTGCCCCGGGACTAGCGGGACCAAGGCAGTTCTTC. It encodes CASSAPGLAGPRQFF.